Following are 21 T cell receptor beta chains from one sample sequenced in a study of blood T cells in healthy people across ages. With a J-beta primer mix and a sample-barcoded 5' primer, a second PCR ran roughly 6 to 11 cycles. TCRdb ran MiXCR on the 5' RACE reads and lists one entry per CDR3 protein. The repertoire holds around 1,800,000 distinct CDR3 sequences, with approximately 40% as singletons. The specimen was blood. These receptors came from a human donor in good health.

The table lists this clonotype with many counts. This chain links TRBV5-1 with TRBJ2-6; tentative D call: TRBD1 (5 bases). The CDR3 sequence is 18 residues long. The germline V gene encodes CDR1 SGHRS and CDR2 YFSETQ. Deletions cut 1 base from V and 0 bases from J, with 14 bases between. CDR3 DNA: TGCGCCAGCAGCTTGAGTCAACAGGCCGGCTCTGGGGCCAACGTCCTGACTTTC. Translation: CASSLSQQAGSGANVLTF.

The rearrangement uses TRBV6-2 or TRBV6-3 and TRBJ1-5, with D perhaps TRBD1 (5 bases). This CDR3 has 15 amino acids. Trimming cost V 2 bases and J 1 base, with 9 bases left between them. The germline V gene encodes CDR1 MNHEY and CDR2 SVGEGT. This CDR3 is CASSYREGSNQPQHF. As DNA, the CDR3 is TGTGCCAGCAGTTACAGGGAGGGGAGCAATCAGCCCCAGCATTTT.

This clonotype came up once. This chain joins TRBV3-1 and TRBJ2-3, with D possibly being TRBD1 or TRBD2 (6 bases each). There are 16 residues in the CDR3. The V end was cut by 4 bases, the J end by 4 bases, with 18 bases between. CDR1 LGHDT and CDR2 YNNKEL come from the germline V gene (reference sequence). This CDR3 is CASSPVGGGVPDTQYF. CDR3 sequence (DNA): TGTGCCAGCAGCCCTGTTGGGGGCGGGGTTCCAGATACGCAGTATTTT.

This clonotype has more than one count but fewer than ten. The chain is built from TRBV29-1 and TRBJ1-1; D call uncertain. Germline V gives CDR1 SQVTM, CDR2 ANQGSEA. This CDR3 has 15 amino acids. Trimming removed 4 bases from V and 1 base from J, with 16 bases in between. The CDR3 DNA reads TGCAGCGTTGCGGGTCGTGGACGGAGGAACACTGAAGCTTTCTTT. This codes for CSVAGRGRRNTEAFF.

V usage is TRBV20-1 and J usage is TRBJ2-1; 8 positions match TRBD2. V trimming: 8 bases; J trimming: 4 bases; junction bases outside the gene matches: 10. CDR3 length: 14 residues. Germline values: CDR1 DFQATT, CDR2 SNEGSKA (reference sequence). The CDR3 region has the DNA TGCAGTATTACGTCGGGGGGGATATACAATGAGCAGTTCTTC. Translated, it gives CSITSGGIYNEQFF.

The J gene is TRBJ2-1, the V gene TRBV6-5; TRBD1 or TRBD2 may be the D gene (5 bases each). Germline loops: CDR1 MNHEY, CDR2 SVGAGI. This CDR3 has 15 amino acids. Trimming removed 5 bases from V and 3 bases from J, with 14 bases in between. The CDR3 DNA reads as TGTGCCAGCAGTACCGGGGCGCTACTCTACAATGAGCAGTTCTTC. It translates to CASSTGALLYNEQFF.

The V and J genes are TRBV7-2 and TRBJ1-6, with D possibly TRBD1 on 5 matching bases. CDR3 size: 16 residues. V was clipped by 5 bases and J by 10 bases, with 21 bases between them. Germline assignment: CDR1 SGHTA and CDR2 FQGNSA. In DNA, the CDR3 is TGTGCCAGCAGCCCTCGCCTAGGGGACGTCGGCTCACCCCTCCACTTT. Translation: CASSPRLGDVGSPLHF. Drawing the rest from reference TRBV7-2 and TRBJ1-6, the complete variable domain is GAGVSQSPSNKVTEKGKDVELRCDPISGHTALYWYRQSLGQGLEFLIYFQGNSAPDKSGLPSDRFSAERTGGSVSTLTIQRTQQEDSAVYLCASSPRLGDVGSPLHFGNGTRLTVT.

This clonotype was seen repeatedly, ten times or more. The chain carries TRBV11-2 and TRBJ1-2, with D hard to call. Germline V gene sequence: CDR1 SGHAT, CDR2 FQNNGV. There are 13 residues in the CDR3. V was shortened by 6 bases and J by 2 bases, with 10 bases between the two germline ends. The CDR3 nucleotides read TGTGCCAGCAGTTTGGAGTTCAACTATGGCTACACCTTC. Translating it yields CASSLEFNYGYTF.

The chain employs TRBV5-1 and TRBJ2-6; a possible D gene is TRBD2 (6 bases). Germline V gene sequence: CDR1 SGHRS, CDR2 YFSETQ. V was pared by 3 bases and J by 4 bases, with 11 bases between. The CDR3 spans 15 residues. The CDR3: CASSWGDPGANVLTF. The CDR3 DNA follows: TGCGCCAGCAGCTGGGGGGACCCAGGGGCCAACGTCCTGACTTTC. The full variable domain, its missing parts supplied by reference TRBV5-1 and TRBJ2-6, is KAGVTQTPRYLIKTRGQQVTLSCSPISGHRSVSWYQQTPGQGLQFLFEYFSETQRNKGNFPGRFSGRQFSNSRSEMNVSTLELGDSALYLCASSWGDPGANVLTFGAGSRLTVL.

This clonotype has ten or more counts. Written as DNA, the CDR3 is TGTGCCAGCAGTGTGACAGGGGAATGGCGGACCCAGTACTTC. Its protein product is CASSVTGEWRTQYF. This sequence joins TRBV6-1 and TRBJ2-5, with TRBD1 identical over 8 bases. The CDR3 contains 14 residues. J was trimmed by 7 bases and V by 4 bases; bases with no gene match: 8. CDR1 and CDR2 from the germline V gene are MNHNS and SASEGT.

In DNA, the CDR3 is TGTGCCAGCAGTGAATACAGGTCTATGAACACTGAAGCTTTCTTT. Translated: CASSEYRSMNTEAFF. V is TRBV25-1 and J is TRBJ1-1; D gene unclear. CDR1 and CDR2 (germline): MGHDK, SYGVNS. The ends were cut back, 0 bases at V and 0 bases at J, with 8 bases in the middle. The CDR3 covers 15 residues.

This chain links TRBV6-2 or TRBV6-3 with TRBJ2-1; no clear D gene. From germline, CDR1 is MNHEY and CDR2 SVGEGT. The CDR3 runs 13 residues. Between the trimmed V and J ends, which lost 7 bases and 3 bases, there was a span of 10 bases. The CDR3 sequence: CASNWGYYNEQFF. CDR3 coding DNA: TGTGCCAGCAATTGGGGTTACTACAATGAGCAGTTCTTC.

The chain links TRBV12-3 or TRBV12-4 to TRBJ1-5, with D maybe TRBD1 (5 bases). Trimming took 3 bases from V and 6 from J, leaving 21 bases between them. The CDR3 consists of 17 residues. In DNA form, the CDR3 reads TGTGCCAGCAGTTTTCTGGGGGAGGGACGACGAGGTCAGCCCCAGCATTTT. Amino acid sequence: CASSFLGEGRRGQPQHF.

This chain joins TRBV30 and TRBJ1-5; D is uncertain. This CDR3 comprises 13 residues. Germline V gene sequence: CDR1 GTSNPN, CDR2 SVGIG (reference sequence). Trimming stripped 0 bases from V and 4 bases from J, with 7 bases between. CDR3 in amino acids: CAWSVSVNQPQHF. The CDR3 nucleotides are TGTGCCTGGAGTGTATCGGTAAATCAGCCCCAGCATTTT.

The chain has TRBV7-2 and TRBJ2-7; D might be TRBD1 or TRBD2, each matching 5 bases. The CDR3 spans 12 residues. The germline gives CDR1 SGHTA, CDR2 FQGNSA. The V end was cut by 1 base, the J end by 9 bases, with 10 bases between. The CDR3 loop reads CASSLVGTGQYF. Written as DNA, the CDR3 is TGTGCCAGCAGCTTAGTGGGGACGGGGCAGTACTTC. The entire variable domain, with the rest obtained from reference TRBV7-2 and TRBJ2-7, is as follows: GAGVSQSPSNKVTEKGKDVELRCDPISGHTALYWYRQSLGQGLEFLIYFQGNSAPDKSGLPSDRFSAERTGGSVSTLTIQRTQQEDSAVYLCASSLVGTGQYFGPGTRLTVT.

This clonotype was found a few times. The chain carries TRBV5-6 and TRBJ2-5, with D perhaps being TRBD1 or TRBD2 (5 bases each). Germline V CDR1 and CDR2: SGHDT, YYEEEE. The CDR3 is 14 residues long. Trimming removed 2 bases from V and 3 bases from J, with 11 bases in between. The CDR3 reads CASSFGDVEETQYF. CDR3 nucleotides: TGTGCCAGCAGCTTCGGGGACGTAGAAGAGACCCAGTACTTC.

CDR3 coding DNA: TGTGCCAGCAGTTTCGAACAGGGGTTCTACACCTTC. This translates into CASSFEQGFYTF. The chain uses TRBV12-3 or TRBV12-4 and TRBJ1-2; 7 nucleotides agree with TRBD1. There are 12 residues in the CDR3. Trimming at V came to 3 bases and at J to 10 bases, leaving 5 bases not matched to a gene.

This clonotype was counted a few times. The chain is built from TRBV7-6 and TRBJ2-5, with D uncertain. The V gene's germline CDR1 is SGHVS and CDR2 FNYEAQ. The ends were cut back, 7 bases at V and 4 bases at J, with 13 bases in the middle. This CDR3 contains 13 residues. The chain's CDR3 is CASTPRWPETQYF. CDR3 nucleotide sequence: TGTGCCAGCACCCCACGTTGGCCAGAGACCCAGTACTTC.

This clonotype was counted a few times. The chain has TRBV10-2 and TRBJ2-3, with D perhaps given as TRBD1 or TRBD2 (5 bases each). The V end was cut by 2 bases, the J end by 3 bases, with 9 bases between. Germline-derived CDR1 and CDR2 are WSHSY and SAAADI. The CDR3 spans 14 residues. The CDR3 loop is CASSEPWGTDTQYF. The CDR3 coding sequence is TGCGCCAGCAGTGAGCCTTGGGGGACAGATACGCAGTATTTT.

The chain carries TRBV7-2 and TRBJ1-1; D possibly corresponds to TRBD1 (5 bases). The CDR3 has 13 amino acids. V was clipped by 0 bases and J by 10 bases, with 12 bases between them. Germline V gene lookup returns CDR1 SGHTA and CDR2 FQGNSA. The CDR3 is CASSLAGGVRAFF. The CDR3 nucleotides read TGTGCCAGCAGCTTAGCGGGGGGAGTTCGAGCTTTCTTT. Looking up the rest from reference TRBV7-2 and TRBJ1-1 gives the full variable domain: GAGVSQSPSNKVTEKGKDVELRCDPISGHTALYWYRQSLGQGLEFLIYFQGNSAPDKSGLPSDRFSAERTGGSVSTLTIQRTQQEDSAVYLCASSLAGGVRAFFGQGTRLTVV.

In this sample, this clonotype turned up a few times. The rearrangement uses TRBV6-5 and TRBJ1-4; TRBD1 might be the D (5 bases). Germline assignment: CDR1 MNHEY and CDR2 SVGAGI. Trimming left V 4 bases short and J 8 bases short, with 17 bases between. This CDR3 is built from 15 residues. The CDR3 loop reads CASSSRGLPREKLFF. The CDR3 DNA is TGTGCCAGCAGTTCAAGGGGCCTCCCCAGGGAAAAACTGTTTTTT.